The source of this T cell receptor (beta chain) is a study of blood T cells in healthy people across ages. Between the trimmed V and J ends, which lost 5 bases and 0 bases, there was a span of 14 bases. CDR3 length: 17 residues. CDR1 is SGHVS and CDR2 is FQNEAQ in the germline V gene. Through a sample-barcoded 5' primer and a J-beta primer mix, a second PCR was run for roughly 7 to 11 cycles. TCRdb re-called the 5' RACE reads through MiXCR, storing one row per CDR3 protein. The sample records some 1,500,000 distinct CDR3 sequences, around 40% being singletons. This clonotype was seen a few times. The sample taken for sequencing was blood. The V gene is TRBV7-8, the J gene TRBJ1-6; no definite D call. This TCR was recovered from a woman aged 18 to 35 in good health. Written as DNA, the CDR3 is TGTGCCAGCAGCGGCATGGGCACAAGCTCCTATAATTCACCCCTCCACTTT. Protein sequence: CASSGMGTSSYNSPLHF.